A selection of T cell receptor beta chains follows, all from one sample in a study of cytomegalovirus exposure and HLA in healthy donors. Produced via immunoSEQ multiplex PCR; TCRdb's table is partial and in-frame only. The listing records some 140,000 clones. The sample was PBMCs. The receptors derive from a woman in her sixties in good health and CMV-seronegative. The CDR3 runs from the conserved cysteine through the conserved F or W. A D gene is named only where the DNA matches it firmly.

TGTGCCAGCAGCTTAGCGCGGCAGCTTACTGGAAACACCATATATTTT	CASSLARQLTGNTIYF	TRBJ1-3	TRBV7-9	-
TGTGCCAGCAGCGTTCACTCAAACTCACCCCTCCACTTT	CASSVHSNSPLHF	TRBJ1-6	TRBV9	-
TGTGCCAGCAGCTCGTCGGGGGTTGAACGAGCTTTCTTT	CASSSSGVERAFF	TRBJ1-1	TRBV7-2	-
TGTGCCAGCAGCCAGGATGGACAGGGCACTGAAGCTTTCTTT	CASSQDGQGTEAFF	TRBJ1-1	TRBV6-5	TRBD1
TGTGCCAGCAGGTCCCCGACAGGGCCTACTGAAGCTTTCTTT	CASRSPTGPTEAFF	TRBJ1-1	TRBV28	TRBD1
TGTGCCAGCAGTGGCGGGACAGGATGGTATGGCTACACCTTC	CASSGGTGWYGYTF	TRBJ1-2	TRBV6-1	TRBD1
TGCGCCAGCAGGCCGGACAGAATGAACACTGAAGCTTTCTTT	CASRPDRMNTEAFF	TRBJ1-1	TRBV10-1	-
TGTGCTAGCAGCTTAGGGACTAGCGGGGGGGCACGGGAGACCCAGTACTTC	CASSLGTSGGARETQYF	TRBJ2-5	TRBV7-7	TRBD2
TGTGCCAGCAGTGAAAGGGGTCCTGGGACTGAAGCTTTCTTT	CASSERGPGTEAFF	TRBJ1-1	TRBV6-1	-
TGCAGCGTTAACAGGGGTGGTGGAAACACCATATATTTT	CSVNRGGGNTIYF	TRBJ1-3	TRBV29-1	TRBD1
TGTGCCATCAGTGAGTGGGGGACAGGGGCAAACTATGGCTACACCTTC	CAISEWGTGANYGYTF	TRBJ1-2	TRBV10-3	TRBD1
TGTGCCAGCAGCCTTCCCCGAGGCGGGGGAAATACGCAGTATTTT	CASSLPRGGGNTQYF	TRBJ2-3	TRBV12-1	-
TGTGCCAGCAGCGTGGACACTACTAACTATGGCTACACCTTC	CASSVDTTNYGYTF	TRBJ1-2	TRBV9	-
TGTGCCAGCAGTGAACCGCTAGCCCTGGATGAGCAGTTCTTC	CASSEPLALDEQFF	TRBJ2-1	TRBV6-1	-
TGTGCCAGCAGTTTGACCACCCGACAGGGCGAGCAGTACTTC	CASSLTTRQGEQYF	TRBJ2-7	TRBV6-6	TRBD1
TGTGCCAGCAGTTTCGGGAACCACCCGACCTACGAGCAGTACTTC	CASSFGNHPTYEQYF	TRBJ2-7	TRBV27	-
TGTGCCAGCACACAGGTCAGGGCCGGGGAGCTGTTTTTT	CASTQVRAGELFF	TRBJ2-2	TRBV2	-
TGTGCCAGCAGTTACACAGGGAGCTCCTACGAGCAGTACTTC	CASSYTGSSYEQYF	TRBJ2-7	TRBV2	-
TGCGCCAGCAGCTTGGCACTAGCGGGAGGGCCCAACCTGTTTTTT	CASSLALAGGPNLFF	TRBJ2-2	TRBV5-1	TRBD2
TGTGCCAGCAACCTTTGGGGGGGAGGTGAAAAACTGTTTTTT	CASNLWGGGEKLFF	TRBJ1-4	TRBV5-6	-
TGTGCCTGGAGTGTACGGGCAGGACACTCTGGAAACACCATATATTTT	CAWSVRAGHSGNTIYF	TRBJ1-3	TRBV30	-
TGTGCCAGCAGCTTGGGACAGTTATGGGAAGATACGCAGTATTTT	CASSLGQLWEDTQYF	TRBJ2-3	TRBV5-4	-
TGTGCCAGCTCCTGGACTAGCGGGTCCTACAATGAGCAGTTCTTC	CASSWTSGSYNEQFF	TRBJ2-1	TRBV18	TRBD2
TGTGCCAGCAGGACAGACCAAGAGACCCAGTACTTC	CASRTDQETQYF	TRBJ2-5	TRBV2	-
TGTGCCAGCAAGCGGGCCGGGGGGGTGAACACCGGGGAGCTGTTTTTT	CASKRAGGVNTGELFF	TRBJ2-2	TRBV2	TRBD2
TGTGCCAGCAGTCCCAGACTAGCGGGGGGGAGGTATGAGCAGTTCTTC	CASSPRLAGGRYEQFF	TRBJ2-1	TRBV27	TRBD2
TGTGCCAGCAGTGCTCGGGGGGGTGATAACACCGGGGAGCTGTTTTTT	CASSARGGDNTGELFF	TRBJ2-2	TRBV6-1	TRBD2
TGTGCCAGTAGGCACAGGGGAGACTCTGGAAACACCATATATTTT	CASRHRGDSGNTIYF	TRBJ1-3	TRBV19	TRBD1
TGTGCCACCAGCAGGAGAACAGGAGACGTGAATGGCTACACCTTC	CATSRRTGDVNGYTF	TRBJ1-2	TRBV15	-
TGCGCCAGCAGCCGTGAGGGGAACACCGGGGAGCTGTTTTTT	CASSREGNTGELFF	TRBJ2-2	TRBV5-1	-
TGTGCCAGCAGTCGAGCGGGGGGCAATCAGCCCCAGCATTTT	CASSRAGGNQPQHF	TRBJ1-5	TRBV6-1	-
TGTGCCAGTAGTCCGTCGGGACTAGCGGGAAACTACGAGCAGTACTTC	CASSPSGLAGNYEQYF	TRBJ2-7	TRBV19	TRBD2
TGTGCCAGTAGTATTGAAGCTGCCTACAATGAGCAGTTCTTC	CASSIEAAYNEQFF	TRBJ2-1	TRBV19	-
TGTGCCAGTAGTATATATAGCGGGTCTCATCTGTACAATGAGCAGTTCTTC	CASSIYSGSHLYNEQFF	TRBJ2-1	TRBV19	TRBD2
TGTGCCAGCAATCACTGGACAGGGGCCGGCACAGATACGCAGTATTTT	CASNHWTGAGTDTQYF	TRBJ2-3	TRBV28	TRBD1
TGTGCCAGCTCACCACCTGGACAGGGCCCAGTCCTCTATGGCTACACCTTC	CASSPPGQGPVLYGYTF	TRBJ1-2	TRBV18	TRBD1